The clone carrying this TCR beta chain was recorded only once. This sample stems from a study of blood T cell repertoires in COVID-19. The method was immunoSEQ multiplex PCR; TCRdb's version includes in-frame clones alone and lacks a portion of them. The profile shows about 180,000 clones, roughly 84% of them singletons. Germline CDR1 is LGHNA and CDR2 is YSLEER. The V and J ends lost 7 bases and 1 base respectively, with 10 bases between them. This CDR3 is built from 13 residues. J is TRBJ1-1 and V is TRBV4-3, with D possibly being TRBD1 (6 bases). Source material: peripheral blood. The sequence was obtained from a human donor in a cohort sampled during active COVID-19. This chain's CDR3 is CASTTDRNTEAFF. The CDR3 DNA is TGCGCCAGCACGACGGACAGGAACACTGAAGCTTTCTTT.